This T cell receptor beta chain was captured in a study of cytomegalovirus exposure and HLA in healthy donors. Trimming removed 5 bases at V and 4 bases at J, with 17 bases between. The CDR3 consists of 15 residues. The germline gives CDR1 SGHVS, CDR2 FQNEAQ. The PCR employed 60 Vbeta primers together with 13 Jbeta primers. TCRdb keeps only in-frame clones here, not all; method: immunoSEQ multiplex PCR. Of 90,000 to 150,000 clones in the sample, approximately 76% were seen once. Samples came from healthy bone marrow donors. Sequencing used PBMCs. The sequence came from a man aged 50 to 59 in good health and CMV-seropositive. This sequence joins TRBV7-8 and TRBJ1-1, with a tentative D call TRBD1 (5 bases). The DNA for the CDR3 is TGTGCCAGCAGCCTAACGACAGTAGTGGGCACTGAAGCTTTCTTT. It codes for CASSLTTVVGTEAFF.